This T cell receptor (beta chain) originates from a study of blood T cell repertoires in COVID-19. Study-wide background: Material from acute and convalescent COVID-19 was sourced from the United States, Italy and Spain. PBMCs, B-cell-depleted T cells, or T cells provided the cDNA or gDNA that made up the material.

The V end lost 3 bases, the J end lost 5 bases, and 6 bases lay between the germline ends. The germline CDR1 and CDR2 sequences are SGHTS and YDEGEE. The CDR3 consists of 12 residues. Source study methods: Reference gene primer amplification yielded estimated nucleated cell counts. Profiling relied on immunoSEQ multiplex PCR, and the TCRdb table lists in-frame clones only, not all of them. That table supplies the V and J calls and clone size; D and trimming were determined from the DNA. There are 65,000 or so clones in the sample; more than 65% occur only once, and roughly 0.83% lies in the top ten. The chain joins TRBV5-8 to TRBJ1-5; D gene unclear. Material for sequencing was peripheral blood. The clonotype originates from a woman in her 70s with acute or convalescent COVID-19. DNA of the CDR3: TGTGCCAGCAGCTCGGTCGATCAGCCCCAGCATTTT. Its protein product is CASSSVDQPQHF.